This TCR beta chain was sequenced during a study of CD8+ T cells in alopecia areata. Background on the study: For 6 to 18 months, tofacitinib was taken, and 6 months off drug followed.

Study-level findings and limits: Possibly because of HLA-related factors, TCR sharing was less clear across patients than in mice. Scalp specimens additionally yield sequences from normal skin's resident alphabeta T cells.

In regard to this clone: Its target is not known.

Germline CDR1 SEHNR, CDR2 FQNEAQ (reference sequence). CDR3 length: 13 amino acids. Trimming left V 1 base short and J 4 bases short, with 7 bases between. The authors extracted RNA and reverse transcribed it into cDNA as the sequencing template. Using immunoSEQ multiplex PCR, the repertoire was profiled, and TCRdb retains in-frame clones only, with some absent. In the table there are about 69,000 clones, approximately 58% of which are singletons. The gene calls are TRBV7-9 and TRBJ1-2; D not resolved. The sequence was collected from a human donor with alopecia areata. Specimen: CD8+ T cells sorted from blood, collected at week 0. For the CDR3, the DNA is TGTGCCAGCAGCTTAGGTGATGGCTATGGCTACACCTTC. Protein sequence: CASSLGDGYGYTF.